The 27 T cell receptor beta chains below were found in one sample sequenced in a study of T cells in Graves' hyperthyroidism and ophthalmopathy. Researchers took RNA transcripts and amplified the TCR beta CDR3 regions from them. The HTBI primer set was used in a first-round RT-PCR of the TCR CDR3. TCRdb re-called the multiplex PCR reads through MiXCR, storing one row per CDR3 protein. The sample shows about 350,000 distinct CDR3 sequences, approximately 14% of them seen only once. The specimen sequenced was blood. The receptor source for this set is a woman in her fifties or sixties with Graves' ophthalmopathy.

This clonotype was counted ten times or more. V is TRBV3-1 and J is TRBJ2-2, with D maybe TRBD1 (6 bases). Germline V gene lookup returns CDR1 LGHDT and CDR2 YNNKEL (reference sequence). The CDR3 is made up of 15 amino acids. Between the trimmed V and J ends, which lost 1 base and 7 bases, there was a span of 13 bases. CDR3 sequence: CASSQGQGKSGELFF. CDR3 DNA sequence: TGTGCCAGCAGCCAAGGGCAGGGGAAGAGCGGGGAGCTGTTTTTT.

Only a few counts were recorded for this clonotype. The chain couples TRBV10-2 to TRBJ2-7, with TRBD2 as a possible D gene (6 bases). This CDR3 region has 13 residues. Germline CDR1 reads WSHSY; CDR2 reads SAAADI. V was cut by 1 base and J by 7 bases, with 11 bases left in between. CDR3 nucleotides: TGCGCCAGCAGTGAGTTGGGACTCCCGGAGCAGTACTTC. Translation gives CASSELGLPEQYF.

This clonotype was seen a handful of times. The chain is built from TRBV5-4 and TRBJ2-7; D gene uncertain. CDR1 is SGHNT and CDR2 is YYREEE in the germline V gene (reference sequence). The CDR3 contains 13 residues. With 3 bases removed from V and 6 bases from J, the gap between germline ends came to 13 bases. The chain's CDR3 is CASSSTAGGEQYF. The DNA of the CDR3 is TGTGCCAGCAGCTCGACTGCTGGCGGCGAGCAGTACTTC.

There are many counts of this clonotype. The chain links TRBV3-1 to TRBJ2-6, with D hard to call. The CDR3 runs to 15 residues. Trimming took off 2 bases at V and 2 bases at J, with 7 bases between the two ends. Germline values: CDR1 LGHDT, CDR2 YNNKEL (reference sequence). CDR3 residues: CASSQHGTGANVLTF. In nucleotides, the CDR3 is TGTGCCAGCAGCCAACATGGGACTGGGGCCAACGTCCTGACTTTC. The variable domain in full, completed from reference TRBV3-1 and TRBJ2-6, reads DTAVSQTPKYLVTQMGNDKSIKCEQNLGHDTMYWYKQDSKKFLKIMFSYNNKELIINETVPNRFSPKSPDKAHLNLHINSLELGDSAVYFCASSQHGTGANVLTFGAGSRLTVL.

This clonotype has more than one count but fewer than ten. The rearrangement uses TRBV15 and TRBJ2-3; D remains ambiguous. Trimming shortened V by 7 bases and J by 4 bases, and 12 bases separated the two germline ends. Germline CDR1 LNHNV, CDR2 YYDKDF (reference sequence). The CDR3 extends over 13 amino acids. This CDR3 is CATKFEAADTQYF. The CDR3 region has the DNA TGTGCCACCAAGTTCGAGGCGGCAGATACGCAGTATTTT. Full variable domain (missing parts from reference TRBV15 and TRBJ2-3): DAMVIQNPRYQVTQFGKPVTLSCSQTLNHNVMYWYQQKSSQAPKLLFHYYDKDFNNEADTPDNFQSRRPNTSFCFLDIRSPGLGDTAMYLCATKFEAADTQYFGPGTRLTVL.

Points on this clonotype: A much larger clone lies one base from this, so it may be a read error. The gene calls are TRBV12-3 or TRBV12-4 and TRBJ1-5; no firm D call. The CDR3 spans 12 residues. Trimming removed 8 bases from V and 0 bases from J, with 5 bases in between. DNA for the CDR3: TGTGCCAGCGGCTATAGCAATCAGCCCCAGCATTTT. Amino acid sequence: CASGYSNQPQHF.

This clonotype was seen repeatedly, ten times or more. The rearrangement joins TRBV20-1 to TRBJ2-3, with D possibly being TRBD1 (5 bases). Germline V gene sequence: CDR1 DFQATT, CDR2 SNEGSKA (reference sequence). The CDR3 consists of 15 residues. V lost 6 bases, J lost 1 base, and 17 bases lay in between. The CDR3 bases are TGCAGTGCCTATGCCCAGTTGGGGCGCACAGATACGCAGTATTTT. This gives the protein CSAYAQLGRTDTQYF.

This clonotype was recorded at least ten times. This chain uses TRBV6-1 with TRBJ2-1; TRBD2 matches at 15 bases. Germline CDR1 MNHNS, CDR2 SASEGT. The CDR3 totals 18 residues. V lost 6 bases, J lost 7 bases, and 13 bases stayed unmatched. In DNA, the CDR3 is TGTGCCAGCAGACGAACAGGGTCCGGGACTAGCGGGAGGAATGAGCAGTTCTTC. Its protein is CASRRTGSGTSGRNEQFF.

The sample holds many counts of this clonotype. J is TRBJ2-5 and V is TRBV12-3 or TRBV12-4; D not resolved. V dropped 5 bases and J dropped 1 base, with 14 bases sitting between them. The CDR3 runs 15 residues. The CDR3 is CASSGALVAQETQYF. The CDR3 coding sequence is TGTGCCAGCAGTGGTGCGTTGGTAGCCCAAGAGACCCAGTACTTC.

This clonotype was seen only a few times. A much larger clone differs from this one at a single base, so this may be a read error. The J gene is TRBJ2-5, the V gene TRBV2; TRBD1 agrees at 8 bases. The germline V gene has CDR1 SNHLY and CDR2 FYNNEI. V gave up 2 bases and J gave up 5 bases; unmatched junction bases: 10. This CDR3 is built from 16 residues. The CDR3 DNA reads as TGTGCCAGCAGTGAACAGTTTGCAGGGGGCTATGAGACCCAGTACTTC. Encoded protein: CASSEQFAGGYETQYF.

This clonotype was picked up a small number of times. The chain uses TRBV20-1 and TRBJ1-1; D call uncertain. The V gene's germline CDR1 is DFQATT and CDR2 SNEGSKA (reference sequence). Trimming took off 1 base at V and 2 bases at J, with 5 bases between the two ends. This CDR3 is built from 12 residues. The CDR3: CSARADNTEAFF. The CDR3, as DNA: TGCAGTGCTAGAGCGGACAACACTGAAGCTTTCTTT.

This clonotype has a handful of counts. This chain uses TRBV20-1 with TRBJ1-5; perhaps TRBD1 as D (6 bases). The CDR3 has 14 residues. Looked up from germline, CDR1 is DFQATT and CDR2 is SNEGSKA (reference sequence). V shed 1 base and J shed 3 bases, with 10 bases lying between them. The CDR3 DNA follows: TGCAGTGCTAGAGGATCAGGGGTCAATCAGCCCCAGCATTTT. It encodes CSARGSGVNQPQHF.

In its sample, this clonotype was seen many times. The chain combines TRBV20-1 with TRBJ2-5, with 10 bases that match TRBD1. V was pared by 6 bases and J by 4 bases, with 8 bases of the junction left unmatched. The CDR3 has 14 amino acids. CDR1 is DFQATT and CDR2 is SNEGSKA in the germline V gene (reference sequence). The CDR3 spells CSAPPTGGIETQYF. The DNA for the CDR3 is TGCAGTGCCCCCCCGACAGGGGGCATAGAGACCCAGTACTTC.

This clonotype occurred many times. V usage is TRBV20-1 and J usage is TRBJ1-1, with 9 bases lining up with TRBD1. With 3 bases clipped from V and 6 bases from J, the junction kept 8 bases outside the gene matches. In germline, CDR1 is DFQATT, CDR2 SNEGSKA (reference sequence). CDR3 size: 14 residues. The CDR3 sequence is CSASGTGRAAEAFF. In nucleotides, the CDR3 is TGCAGTGCTAGCGGGACAGGGAGGGCGGCTGAAGCTTTCTTT.

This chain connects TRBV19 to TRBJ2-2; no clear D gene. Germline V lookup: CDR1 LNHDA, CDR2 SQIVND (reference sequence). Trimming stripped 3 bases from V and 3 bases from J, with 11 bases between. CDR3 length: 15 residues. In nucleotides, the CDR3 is TGTGCCAGTAGTATTTGGGGTTCGGACACCGGGGAGCTGTTTTTT. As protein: CASSIWGSDTGELFF.

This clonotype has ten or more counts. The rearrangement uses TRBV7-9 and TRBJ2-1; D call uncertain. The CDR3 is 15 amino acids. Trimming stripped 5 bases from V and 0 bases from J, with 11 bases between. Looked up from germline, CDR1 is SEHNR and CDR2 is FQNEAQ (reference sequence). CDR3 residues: CASSPDVSSYNEQFF. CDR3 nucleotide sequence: TGTGCCAGCAGCCCCGACGTGAGCTCCTACAATGAGCAGTTCTTC.

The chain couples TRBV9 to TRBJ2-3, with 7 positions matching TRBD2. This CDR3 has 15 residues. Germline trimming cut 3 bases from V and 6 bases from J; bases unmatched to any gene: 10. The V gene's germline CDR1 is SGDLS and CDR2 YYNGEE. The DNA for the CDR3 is TGTGCCAGCAGCGAGCTCGGCGGGAGTGGTGATACGCAGTATTTT. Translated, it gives CASSELGGSGDTQYF. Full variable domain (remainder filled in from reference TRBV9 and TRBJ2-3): DSGVTQTPKHLITATGQRVTLRCSPRSGDLSVYWYQQSLDQGLQFLIQYYNGEERAKGNILERFSAQQFPDLHSELNLSSLELGDSALYFCASSELGGSGDTQYFGPGTRLTVL.

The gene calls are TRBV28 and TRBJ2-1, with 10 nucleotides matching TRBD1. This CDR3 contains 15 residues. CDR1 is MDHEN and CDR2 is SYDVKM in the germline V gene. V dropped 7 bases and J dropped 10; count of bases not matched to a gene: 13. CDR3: CASIDRGTGDVEQFF. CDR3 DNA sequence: TGTGCCAGCATCGACCGAGGGACAGGGGATGTGGAGCAGTTCTTC.

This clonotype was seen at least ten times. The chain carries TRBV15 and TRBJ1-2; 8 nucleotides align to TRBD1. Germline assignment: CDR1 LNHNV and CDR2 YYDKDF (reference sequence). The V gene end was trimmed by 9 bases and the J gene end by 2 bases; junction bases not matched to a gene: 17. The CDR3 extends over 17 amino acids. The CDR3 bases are TGTGCCACAAGCGGTGTAGGGCCGGGACAGGAAAACTATGGCTACACCTTC. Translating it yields CATSGVGPGQENYGYTF.

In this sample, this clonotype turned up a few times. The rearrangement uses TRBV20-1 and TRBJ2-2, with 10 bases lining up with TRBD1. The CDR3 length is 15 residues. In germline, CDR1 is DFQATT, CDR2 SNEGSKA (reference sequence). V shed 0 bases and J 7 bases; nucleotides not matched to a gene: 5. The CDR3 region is CSARDMDRGIGELFF. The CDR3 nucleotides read TGCAGTGCTAGAGATATGGACAGGGGGATCGGGGAGCTGTTTTTT.

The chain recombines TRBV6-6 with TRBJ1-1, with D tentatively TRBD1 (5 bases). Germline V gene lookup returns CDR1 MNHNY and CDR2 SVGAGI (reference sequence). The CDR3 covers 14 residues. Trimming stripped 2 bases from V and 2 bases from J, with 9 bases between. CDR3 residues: CASSYDWGNTEAFF. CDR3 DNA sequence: TGTGCCAGCAGTTACGATTGGGGCAACACTGAAGCTTTCTTT.

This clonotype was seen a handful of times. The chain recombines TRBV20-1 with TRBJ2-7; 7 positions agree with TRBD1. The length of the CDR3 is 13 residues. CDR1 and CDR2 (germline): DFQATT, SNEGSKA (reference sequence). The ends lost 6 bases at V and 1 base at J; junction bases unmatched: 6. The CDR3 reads CSAPGQESYEQYF. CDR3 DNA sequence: TGCAGTGCACCAGGACAGGAATCCTACGAGCAGTACTTC.

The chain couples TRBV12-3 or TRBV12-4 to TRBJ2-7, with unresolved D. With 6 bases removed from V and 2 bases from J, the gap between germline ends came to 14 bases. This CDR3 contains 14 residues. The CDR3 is CASRPFFGAYEQYF. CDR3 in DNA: TGTGCCAGCAGGCCATTTTTTGGGGCCTACGAGCAGTACTTC.

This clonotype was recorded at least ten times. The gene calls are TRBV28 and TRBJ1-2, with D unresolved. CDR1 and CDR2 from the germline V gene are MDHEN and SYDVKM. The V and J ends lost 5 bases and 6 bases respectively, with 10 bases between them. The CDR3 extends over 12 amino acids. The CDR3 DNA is TGTGCCAGCAGTCCCCCCAAGGATGGCTACACCTTC. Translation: CASSPPKDGYTF.

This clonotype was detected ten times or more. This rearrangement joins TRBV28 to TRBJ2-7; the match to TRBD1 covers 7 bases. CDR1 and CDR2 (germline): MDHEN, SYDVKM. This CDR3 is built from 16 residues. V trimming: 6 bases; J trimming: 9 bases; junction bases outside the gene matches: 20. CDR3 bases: TGTGCCAGCAGCTCAAGGTACAGGGGCTCCATCTTGGGGCAGTACTTC. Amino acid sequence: CASSSRYRGSILGQYF.

In nucleotides, the CDR3 is TGCGCCAGCAGCTTTTGGGAGGACCACAATGAGCAGTTCTTC. As protein: CASSFWEDHNEQFF. This rearrangement joins TRBV5-1 to TRBJ2-1; maybe TRBD2 (6 bases). CDR3 length: 14 residues. V dropped 2 bases and J dropped 5 bases, with 11 bases sitting between them. Germline V CDR1 and CDR2: SGHRS, YFSETQ.

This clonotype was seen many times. The CDR3 DNA is TGTGCCTGGAGTGTTTTGCCACCGGGGGCCTACGAGCAGTACTTC. Its translation: CAWSVLPPGAYEQYF. The genes are TRBV30 and TRBJ2-7; perhaps TRBD2 as D (6 bases). Looked up from germline, CDR1 is GTSNPN and CDR2 is SVGIG (reference sequence). V shed 0 bases and J shed 2 bases, with 14 bases lying between them. The CDR3 is made up of 15 amino acids.